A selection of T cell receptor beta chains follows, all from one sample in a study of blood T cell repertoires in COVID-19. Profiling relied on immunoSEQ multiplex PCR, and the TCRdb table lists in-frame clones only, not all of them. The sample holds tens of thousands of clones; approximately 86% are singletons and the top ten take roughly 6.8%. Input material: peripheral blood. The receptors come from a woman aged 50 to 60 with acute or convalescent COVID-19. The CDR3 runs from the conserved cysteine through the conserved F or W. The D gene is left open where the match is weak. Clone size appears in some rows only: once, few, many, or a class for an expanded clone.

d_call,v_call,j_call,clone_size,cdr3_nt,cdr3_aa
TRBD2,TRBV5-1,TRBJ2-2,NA,TGCGCCAGCAGCTTGGCCGGGACTAGTCTCACCGGGGAGCTGTTTTTT,CASSLAGTSLTGELFF
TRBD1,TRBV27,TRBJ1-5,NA,TGTGCCAGCAGGGATTCGACAGGGGTCGGTCAGCCCCAGCATTTT,CASRDSTGVGQPQHF
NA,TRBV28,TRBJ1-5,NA,TGTGTCAGCGGAAGGGGCAGGGAGCCCCAGCATTTT,CVSGRGREPQHF
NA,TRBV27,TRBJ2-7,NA,TGTGCCAGCACTCGCGGAAAAGGGGCCTACGAGCAGTACTTC,CASTRGKGAYEQYF
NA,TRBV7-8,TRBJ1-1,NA,TGTGCCAGCAGCTTAGAGGGCAGGGCGATGAACACTGAAGCTTTCTTT,CASSLEGRAMNTEAFF
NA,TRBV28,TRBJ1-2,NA,TGTGCCAGCAGTTTTTCTTCAGGGTACTATGGCTACACCTTC,CASSFSSGYYGYTF
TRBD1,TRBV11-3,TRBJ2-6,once,TGTGCCAGCAGCTTAAGCGGGACAGGGTCTGGGGCCAACGTCCTGACTTTC,CASSLSGTGSGANVLTF
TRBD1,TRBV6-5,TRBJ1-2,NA,TGTGCCAGCAGCGAGAGACACAGGGGCCGCGCCGCTTACACCTTC,CASSERHRGRAAYTF
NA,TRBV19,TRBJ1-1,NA,TGTGCCAGTAGTATAAGTAGCAGGGCTCAGAGGTTGGACACTGAAGCTTTCTTT,CASSISSRAQRLDTEAFF
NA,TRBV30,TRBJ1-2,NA,TGTGCCTGGAGGGCAGGGGTTAACTATGGCTACACCTTC,CAWRAGVNYGYTF
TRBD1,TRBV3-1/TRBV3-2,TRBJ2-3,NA,TGTGCCAGCAGCCAAGGGGACAGGGCCGCGGATACCACAGATACGCAGTATTTT,CASSQGDRAADTTDTQYF
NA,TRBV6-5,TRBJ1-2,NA,TGTGCCAGCAGTACGTCAGGGGCAGGTGGCTACACCTTC,CASSTSGAGGYTF
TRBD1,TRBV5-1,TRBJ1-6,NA,TGCGCCAGCAGCTCTACGACAGGGGATAATTCACCCCTCCACTTT,CASSSTTGDNSPLHF
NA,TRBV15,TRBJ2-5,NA,TGTGCCACCAGCATAGAACCGGGGAAGACCCAGTACTTC,CATSIEPGKTQYF
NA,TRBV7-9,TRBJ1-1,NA,TGTGCCAGCAGCTTAGGGTCGGGACACTTCACTGAAGCTTTCTTT,CASSLGSGHFTEAFF
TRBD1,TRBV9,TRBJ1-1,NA,TGTGCCAGCAGCGCAGGAGGGGGCCCGAACACTGAAGCTTTCTTT,CASSAGGGPNTEAFF
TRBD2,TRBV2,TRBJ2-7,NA,TGTGCCAGCAGATGGACTAGCGGGGGCCTAGTCCCCTACGAGCAGTACTTC,CASRWTSGGLVPYEQYF
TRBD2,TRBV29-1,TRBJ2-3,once,TGCAGCGTTGATCGCAGCGGGGGGGCCCGGGGTACGCAGTATTTT,CSVDRSGGARGTQYF
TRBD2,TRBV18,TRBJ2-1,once,TGTGCCAGCTCACCACTTGGTCGGGGGGGGGCCTACAATGAGCAGTTCTTC,CASSPLGRGGAYNEQFF
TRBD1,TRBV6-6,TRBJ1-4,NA,TGTGCCAGCATAGGGGACAGTGCGACCGTAAAACTGTTTTTT,CASIGDSATVKLFF
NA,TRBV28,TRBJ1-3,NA,TGCTCAACGTGGAGCGGTGGAAACACCATATATTTT,CSTWSGGNTIYF
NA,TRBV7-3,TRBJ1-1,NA,TGTGCCAGCAGCTTGGAGGGGTTGACTGAAGCTTTCTTT,CASSLEGLTEAFF
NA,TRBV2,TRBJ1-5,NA,TGTGCCAGCATGAAAAGCGGCAGGGGTAGCAATCAGCCCCAGCATTTT,CASMKSGRGSNQPQHF
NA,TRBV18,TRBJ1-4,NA,TGTGCCAGCTCACCACCCGGGGGGTCGAGAGGTGAAAAACTGTTTTTT,CASSPPGGSRGEKLFF
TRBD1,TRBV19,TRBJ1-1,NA,TGTGCCAGTAGGACAGGGGGCGTCACTGAAGCTTTCTTT,CASRTGGVTEAFF
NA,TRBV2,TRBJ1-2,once,TGTGCCAGCAGTGAAGGCAGGATGGCTAACTATGGCTACACCTTC,CASSEGRMANYGYTF
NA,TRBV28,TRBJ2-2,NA,TGTGCCAGCAGCCCTACAGTGGCGAACACCGGGGAGCTGTTTTTT,CASSPTVANTGELFF
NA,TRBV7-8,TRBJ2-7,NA,TGTGCCAGCAGCTTAGCTCTGGGTGGGAGGGAGCAGTACTTC,CASSLALGGREQYF
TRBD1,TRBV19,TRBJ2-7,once,TGTGCCAGTAGTAAGGGACAGGGTTTCAACGAGCAGTACTTC,CASSKGQGFNEQYF